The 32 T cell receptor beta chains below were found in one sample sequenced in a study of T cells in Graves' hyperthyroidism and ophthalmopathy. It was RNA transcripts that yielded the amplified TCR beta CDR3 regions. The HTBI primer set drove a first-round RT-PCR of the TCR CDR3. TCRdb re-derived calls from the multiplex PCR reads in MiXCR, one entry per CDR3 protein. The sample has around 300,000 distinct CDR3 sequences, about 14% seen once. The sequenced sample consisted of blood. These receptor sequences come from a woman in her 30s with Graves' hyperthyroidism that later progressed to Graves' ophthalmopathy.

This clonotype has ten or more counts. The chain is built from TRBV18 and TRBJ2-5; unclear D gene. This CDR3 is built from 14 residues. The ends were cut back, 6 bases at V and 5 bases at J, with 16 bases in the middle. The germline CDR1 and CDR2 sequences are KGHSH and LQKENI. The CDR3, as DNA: TGTGCCAGCTCTCCCCCCCCGGGCAGGGAGACCCAGTACTTC. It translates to CASSPPPGRETQYF.

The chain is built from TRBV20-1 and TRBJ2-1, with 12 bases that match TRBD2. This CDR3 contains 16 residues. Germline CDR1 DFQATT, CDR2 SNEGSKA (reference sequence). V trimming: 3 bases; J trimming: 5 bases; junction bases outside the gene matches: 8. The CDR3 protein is CSASGLAGRKDNEQFF. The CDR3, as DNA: TGCAGTGCTAGTGGACTAGCGGGAAGGAAGGACAATGAGCAGTTCTTC.

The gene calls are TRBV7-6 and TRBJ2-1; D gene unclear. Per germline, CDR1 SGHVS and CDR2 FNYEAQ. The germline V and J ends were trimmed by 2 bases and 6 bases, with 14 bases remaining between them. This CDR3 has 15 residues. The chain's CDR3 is CASSLSGDSPNEQFF. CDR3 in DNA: TGTGCCAGCAGCTTATCTGGGGATTCCCCCAATGAGCAGTTCTTC.

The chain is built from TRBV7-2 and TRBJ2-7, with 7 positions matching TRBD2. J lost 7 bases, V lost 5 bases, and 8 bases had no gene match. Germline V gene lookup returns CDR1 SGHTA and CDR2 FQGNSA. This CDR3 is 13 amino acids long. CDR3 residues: CASSARGVQEQYF. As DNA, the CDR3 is TGTGCCAGCAGCGCCCGGGGGGTTCAGGAGCAGTACTTC. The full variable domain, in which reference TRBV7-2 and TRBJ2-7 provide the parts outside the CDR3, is GAGVSQSPSNKVTEKGKDVELRCDPISGHTALYWYRQSLGQGLEFLIYFQGNSAPDKSGLPSDRFSAERTGGSVSTLTIQRTQQEDSAVYLCASSARGVQEQYFGPGTRLTVT.

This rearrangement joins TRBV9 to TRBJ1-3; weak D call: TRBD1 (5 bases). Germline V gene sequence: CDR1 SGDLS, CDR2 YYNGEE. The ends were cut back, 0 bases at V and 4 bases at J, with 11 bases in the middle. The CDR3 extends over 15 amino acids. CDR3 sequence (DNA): TGTGCCAGCAGCGTAGGGGCGGGGGGAGGAAACACCATATATTTT. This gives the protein CASSVGAGGGNTIYF.

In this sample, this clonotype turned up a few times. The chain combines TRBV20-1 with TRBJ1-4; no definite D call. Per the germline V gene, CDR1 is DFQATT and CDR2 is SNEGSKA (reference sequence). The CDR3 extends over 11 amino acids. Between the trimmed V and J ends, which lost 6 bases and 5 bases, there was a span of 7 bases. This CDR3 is CSAARNEKLFF. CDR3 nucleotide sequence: TGCAGTGCGGCTAGAAATGAAAAACTGTTTTTT.

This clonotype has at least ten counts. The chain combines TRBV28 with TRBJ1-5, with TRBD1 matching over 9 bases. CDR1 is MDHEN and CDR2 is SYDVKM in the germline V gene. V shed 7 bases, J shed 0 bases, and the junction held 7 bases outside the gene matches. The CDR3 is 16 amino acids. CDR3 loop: CASTWTGAISNQPQHF. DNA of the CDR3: TGTGCCAGCACCTGGACAGGGGCGATTAGCAATCAGCCCCAGCATTTT.

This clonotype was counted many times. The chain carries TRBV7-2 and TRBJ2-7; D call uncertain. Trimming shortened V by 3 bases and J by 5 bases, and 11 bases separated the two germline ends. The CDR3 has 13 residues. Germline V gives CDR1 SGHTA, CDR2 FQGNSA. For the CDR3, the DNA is TGTGCCAGCAGCTTCCTACGGGTCGACGAGCAGTACTTC. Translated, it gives CASSFLRVDEQYF.

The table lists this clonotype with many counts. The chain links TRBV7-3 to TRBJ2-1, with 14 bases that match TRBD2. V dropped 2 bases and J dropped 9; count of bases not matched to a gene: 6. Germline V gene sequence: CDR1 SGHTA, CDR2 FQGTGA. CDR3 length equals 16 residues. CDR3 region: CASSLAGTSGSGEQFF. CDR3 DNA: TGTGCCAGCAGCTTAGCCGGGACTAGCGGGAGCGGTGAGCAGTTCTTC. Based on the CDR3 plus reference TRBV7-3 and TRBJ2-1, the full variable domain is GAGVSQTPSNKVTEKGKYVELRCDPISGHTALYWYRQSLGQGPEFLIYFQGTGAADDSGLPNDRFFAVRPEGSVSTLKIQRTERGDSAVYLCASSLAGTSGSGEQFFGPGTRLTVL.

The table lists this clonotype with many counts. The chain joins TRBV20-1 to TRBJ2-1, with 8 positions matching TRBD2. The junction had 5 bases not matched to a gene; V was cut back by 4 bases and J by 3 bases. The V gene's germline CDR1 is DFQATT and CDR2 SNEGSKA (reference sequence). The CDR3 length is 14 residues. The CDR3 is CSATSGSDYNEQFF. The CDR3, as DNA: TGCAGTGCTACGAGCGGGAGCGACTACAATGAGCAGTTCTTC.

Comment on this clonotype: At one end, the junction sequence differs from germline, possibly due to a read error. CDR3 sequence (DNA): TGTGCCAGCAGTTACTCCTGGCCAGGGGGCGGGAGCGAGACCCGGTACTTC. This codes for CASSYSWPGGGSETRYF. The V call is TRBV6-6, the J call TRBJ2-5, with D possibly TRBD1 on 8 matching bases. This CDR3 has 17 amino acids. Germline CDR1 MNHNY, CDR2 SVGAGI (reference sequence).

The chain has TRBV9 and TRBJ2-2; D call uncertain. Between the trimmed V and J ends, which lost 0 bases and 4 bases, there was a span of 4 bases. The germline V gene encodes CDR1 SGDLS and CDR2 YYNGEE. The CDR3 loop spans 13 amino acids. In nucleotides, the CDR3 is TGTGCCAGCAGCGTAGTGGGCACCGGGGAGCTGTTTTTT. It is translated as CASSVVGTGELFF.

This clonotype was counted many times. The CDR3 sequence: CATQTGRTLSYNEQFF. As DNA, the CDR3 is TGTGCCACCCAAACCGGGCGTACTCTCTCCTACAATGAGCAGTTCTTC. This chain uses TRBV12-3 or TRBV12-4 with TRBJ2-1; D gene ambiguous. Trimming removed 10 bases from V and 0 bases from J, with 19 bases in between. CDR3 length equals 16 residues.

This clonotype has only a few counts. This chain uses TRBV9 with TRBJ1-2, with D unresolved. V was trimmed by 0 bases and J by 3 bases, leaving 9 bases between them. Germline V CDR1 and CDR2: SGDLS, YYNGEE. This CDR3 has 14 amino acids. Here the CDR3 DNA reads TGTGCCAGCAGCGTAGACGCCAGTGACTATGGCTACACCTTC. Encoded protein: CASSVDASDYGYTF.

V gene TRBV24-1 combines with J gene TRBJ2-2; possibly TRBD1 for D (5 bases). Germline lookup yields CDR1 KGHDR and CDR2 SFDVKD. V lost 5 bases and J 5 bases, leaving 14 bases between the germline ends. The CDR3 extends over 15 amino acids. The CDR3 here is CATSGSIGATGELFF. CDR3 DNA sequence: TGTGCCACCAGTGGAAGTATAGGGGCGACCGGGGAGCTGTTTTTT.

CDR3 sequence: CASSRGEPGIPDTQYF. Written as DNA, the CDR3 is TGTGCCAGCAGCCGAGGGGAACCTGGGATCCCAGATACGCAGTATTTT. The chain employs TRBV3-1 and TRBJ2-3; D assignment may be TRBD1 or TRBD2 (5 bases each). Germline assignment: CDR1 LGHDT and CDR2 YNNKEL (reference sequence). Trimming removed 4 bases from V and 4 bases from J, with 18 bases in between. This CDR3 is 16 amino acids long.

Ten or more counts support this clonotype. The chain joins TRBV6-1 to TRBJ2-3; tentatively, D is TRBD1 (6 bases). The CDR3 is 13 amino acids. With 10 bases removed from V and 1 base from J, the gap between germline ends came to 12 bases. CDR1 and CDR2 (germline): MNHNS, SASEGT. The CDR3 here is CAIKTGRTDTQYF. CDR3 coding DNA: TGTGCCATCAAGACAGGACGCACAGATACGCAGTATTTT.

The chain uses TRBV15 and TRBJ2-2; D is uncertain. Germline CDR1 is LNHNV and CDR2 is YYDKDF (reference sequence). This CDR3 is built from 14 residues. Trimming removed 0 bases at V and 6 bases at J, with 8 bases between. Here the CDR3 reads CATSRDAVAGELFF. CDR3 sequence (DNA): TGTGCCACCAGCAGAGATGCGGTAGCCGGGGAGCTGTTTTTT.

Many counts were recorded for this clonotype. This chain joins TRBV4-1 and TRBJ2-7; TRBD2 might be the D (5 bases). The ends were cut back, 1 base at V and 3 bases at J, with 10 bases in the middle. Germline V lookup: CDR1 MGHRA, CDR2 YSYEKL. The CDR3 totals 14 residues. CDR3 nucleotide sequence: TGCGCCAGCAGCCAAGTGAGCGGCAGCTACGAGCAGTACTTC. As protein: CASSQVSGSYEQYF.

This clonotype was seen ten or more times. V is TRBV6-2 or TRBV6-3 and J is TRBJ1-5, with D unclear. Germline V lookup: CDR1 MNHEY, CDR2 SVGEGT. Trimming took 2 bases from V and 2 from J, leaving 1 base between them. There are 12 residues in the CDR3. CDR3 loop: CASSYGNQPQHF. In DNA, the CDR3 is TGTGCCAGCAGTTACGGCAATCAGCCCCAGCATTTT.

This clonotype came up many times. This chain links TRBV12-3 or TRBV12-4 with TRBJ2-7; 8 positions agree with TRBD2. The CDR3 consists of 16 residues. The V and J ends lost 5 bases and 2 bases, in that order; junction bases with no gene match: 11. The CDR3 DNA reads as TGTGCCAGCAGTCGGGGGGGGGACAAGGAACCCTACGAGCAGTACTTC. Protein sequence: CASSRGGDKEPYEQYF.

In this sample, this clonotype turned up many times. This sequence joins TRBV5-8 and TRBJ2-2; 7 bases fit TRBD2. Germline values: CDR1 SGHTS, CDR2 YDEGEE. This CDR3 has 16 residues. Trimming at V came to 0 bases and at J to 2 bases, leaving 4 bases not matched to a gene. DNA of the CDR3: TGTGCCAGCAGCTTGGGTCTAGCGGAAAACACCGGGGAGCTGTTTTTT. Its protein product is CASSLGLAENTGELFF.

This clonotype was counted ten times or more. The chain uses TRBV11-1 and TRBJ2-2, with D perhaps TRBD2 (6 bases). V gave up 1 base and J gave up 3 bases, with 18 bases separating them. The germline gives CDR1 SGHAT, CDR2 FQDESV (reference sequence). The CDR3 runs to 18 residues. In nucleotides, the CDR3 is TGTGCCAGCAGCTTAGGATGGTCGCGGGAAGTACACACCGGGGAGCTGTTTTTT. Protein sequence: CASSLGWSREVHTGELFF.

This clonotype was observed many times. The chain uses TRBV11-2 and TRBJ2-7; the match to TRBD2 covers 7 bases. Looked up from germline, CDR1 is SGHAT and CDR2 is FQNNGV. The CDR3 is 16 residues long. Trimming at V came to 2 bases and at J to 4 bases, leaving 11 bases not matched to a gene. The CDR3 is CASSLRGRDYLYEQYF. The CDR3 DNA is TGTGCCAGCAGCTTAAGAGGTCGGGACTACTTGTACGAGCAGTACTTC. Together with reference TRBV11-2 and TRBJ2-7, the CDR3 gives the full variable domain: EAGVAQSPRYKIIEKRQSVAFWCNPISGHATLYWYQQILGQGPKLLIQFQNNGVVDDSQLPKDRFSAERLKGVDSTLKIQPAKLEDSAVYLCASSLRGRDYLYEQYFGPGTRLTVT.

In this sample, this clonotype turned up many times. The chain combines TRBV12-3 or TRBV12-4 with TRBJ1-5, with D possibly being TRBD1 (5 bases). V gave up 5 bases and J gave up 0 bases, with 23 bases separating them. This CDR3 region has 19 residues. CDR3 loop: CASSPVVWTSNYSNQPQHF. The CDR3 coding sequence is TGTGCCAGCAGTCCAGTGGTTTGGACAAGCAATTATAGCAATCAGCCCCAGCATTTT.

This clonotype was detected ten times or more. CDR3 loop: CASSQVGGTEQYF. CDR3 nucleotide sequence: TGCGCCAGCAGCCAAGTCGGGGGTACGGAGCAGTACTTC. This chain uses TRBV4-1 with TRBJ2-7; D might be TRBD2 (6 bases). V dropped 1 base and J dropped 7 bases, with 11 bases sitting between them. Germline V gene lookup returns CDR1 MGHRA and CDR2 YSYEKL. This CDR3 spans 13 amino acids.

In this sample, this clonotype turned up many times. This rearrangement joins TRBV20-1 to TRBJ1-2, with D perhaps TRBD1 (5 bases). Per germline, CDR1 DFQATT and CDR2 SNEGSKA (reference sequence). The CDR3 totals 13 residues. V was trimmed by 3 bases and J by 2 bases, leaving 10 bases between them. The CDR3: CSARVGENYGYTF. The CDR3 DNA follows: TGCAGTGCTAGGGTGGGGGAAAACTATGGCTACACCTTC.

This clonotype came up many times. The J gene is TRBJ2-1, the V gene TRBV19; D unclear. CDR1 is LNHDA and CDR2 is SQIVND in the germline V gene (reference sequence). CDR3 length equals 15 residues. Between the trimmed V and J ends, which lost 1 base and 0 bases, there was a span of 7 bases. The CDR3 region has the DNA TGTGCCAGTAGTATAGTGATGAGCTCCTACAATGAGCAGTTCTTC. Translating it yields CASSIVMSSYNEQFF.

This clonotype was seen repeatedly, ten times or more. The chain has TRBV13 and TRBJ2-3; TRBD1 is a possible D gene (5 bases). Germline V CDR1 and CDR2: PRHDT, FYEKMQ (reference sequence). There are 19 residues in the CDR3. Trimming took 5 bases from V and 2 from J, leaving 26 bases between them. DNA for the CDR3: TGTGCCAGCAGCCCCCTGCAGGGTGGTAAAGCGTCCCCCACAGATACGCAGTATTTT. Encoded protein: CASSPLQGGKASPTDTQYF. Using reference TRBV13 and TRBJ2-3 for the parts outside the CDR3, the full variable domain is AAGVIQSPRHLIKEKRETATLKCYPIPRHDTVYWYQQGPGQDPQFLISFYEKMQSDKGSIPDRFSAQQFSDYHSELNMSSLELGDSALYFCASSPLQGGKASPTDTQYFGPGTRLTVL.

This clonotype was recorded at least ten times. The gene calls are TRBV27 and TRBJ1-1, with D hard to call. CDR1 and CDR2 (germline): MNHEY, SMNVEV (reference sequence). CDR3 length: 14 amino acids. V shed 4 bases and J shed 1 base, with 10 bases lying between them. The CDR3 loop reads CASSSIGANTEAFF. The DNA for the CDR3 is TGTGCCAGCAGTTCGATTGGAGCGAACACTGAAGCTTTCTTT.

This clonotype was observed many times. The CDR3 is CASSPPNPRIYEQYF. The CDR3 DNA is TGTGCCAGCTCACCACCAAACCCTAGAATCTACGAGCAGTACTTC. V is TRBV18 and J is TRBJ2-7; D is unresolved. The ends were cut back, 0 bases at V and 3 bases at J, with 12 bases in the middle. The CDR3 consists of 15 residues. In germline, CDR1 is KGHSH, CDR2 LQKENI.

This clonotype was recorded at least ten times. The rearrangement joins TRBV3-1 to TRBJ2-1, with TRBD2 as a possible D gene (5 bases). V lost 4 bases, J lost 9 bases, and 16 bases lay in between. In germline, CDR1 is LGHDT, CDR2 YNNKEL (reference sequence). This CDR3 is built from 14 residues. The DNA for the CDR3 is TGTGCCAGCAGCCCCGGAAGAGGCCGGGGTGAGCAGTTCTTC. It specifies CASSPGRGRGEQFF.